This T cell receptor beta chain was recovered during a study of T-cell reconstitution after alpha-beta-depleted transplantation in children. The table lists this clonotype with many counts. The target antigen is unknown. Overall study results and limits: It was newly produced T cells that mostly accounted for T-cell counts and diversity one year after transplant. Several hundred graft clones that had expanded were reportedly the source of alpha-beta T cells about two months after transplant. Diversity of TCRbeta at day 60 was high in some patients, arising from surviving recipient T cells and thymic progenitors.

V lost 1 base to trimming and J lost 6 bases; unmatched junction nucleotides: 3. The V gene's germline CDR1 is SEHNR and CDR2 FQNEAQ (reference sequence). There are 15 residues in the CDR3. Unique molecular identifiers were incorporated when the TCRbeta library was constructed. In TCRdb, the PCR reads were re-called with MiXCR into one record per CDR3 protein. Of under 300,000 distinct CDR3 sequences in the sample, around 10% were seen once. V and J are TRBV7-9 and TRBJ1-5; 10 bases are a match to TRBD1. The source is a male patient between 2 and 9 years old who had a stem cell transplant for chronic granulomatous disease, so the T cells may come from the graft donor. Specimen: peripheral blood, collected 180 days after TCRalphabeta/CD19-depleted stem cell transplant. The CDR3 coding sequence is TGTGCCAGCAGCTTAGGGACAGGGGGTTTTCAGCCCCAGCATTTT. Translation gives CASSLGTGGFQPQHF. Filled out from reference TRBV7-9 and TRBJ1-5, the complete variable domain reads DTGVSQNPRHKITKRGQNVTFRCDPISEHNRLYWYRQTLGQGPEFLTYFQNEAQLEKSRLLSDRFSAERPKGSFSTLEIQRTEQGDSAMYLCASSLGTGGFQPQHFGDGTRLSIL.